The present T cell receptor beta chain was sequenced within a study of post-analysis software for immune sequencing data. Study-wide context: Some patients lacked subtype; others had relapsing-remitting, secondary progressive or progressive-relapsing disease.

The sample holds a few counts of this clonotype. Unique molecular identifiers featured in each of the TCR beta cDNA libraries. TCRdb reprocessed the PCR reads via MiXCR and lists one record per CDR3 protein. The sample carries more than 350,000 distinct CDR3 sequences, 30% to 45% recorded once. Sequencing was carried out using blood. The TCR was taken from a girl aged 2-10 years with multiple sclerosis.

The CDR3 nucleotides read TGTGCCAGCAGTGACAGGGAGGTGAATCAGCCCCAGCATTTT. As protein: CASSDREVNQPQHF. J is TRBJ1-5 and V is TRBV2; a possible D gene is TRBD1 (5 bases). Trimming took 3 bases from V and 4 from J, leaving 10 bases between them. The CDR3 sequence is 14 residues long. Germline V gene data show CDR1 as SNHLY and CDR2 as FYNNEI. The variable domain in full, with the rest retrieved from reference TRBV2 and TRBJ1-5, is EPEVTQTPSHQVTQMGQEVILRCVPISNHLYFYWYRQILGQKVEFLVSFYNNEISEKSEIFDDQFSVERPDGSNFTLKIRSTKLEDSAMYFCASSDREVNQPQHFGDGTRLSIL.